Shown below are 16 T cell receptor beta chains from a single sample sequenced in a study of blood T cells in healthy people across ages. The use of a sample-barcoded 5' primer and a J-beta primer mix characterized a second PCR of roughly 6 to 12 cycles. TCRdb independently ran MiXCR on the 5' RACE reads; one entry per CDR3 protein. The sample carries 1.5 million to 2 million distinct CDR3 sequences, 28% recorded once. The sample comprised blood. The receptors were gathered from a woman aged 30 to 39 in good health.

The chain has TRBV6-5 and TRBJ2-1; 9 bases align to TRBD1. The CDR3 spans 15 residues. CDR1 and CDR2 (germline): MNHEY, SVGAGI. V shed 6 bases and J 0 bases; nucleotides not matched to a gene: 3. This chain's CDR3 is CASREDRGSYNEQFF. CDR3 nucleotide sequence: TGTGCCAGCAGGGAGGACAGGGGCTCCTACAATGAGCAGTTCTTC.

The chain has TRBV21-1 and TRBJ2-4; the table's D gene call, TRBD1, was not cross checked with the DNA. The J call is doubtful: the DNA matches TRBJ2-7 better. TRBV21-1 is a pseudogene locus. There are 14 residues in the CDR3. CDR3 region: CASSKSPGVDEQYF. The CDR3 region has the DNA TGTGCCAGCAGCAAATCTCCAGGGGTGGACGAGCAGTACTTC.

This clonotype was picked up many times. The chain is built from TRBV20-1 and TRBJ2-3; D is possibly TRBD2 (5 bases). CDR1 and CDR2 from the germline V gene are DFQATT and SNEGSKA (reference sequence). V gave up 6 bases and J gave up 1 base, with 8 bases separating them. CDR3 size: 12 residues. The CDR3 DNA is TGCAGTGCACGGACTGGCACAGATACGCAGTATTTT. This encodes CSARTGTDTQYF.

The genes are TRBV20-1 and TRBJ1-4, with a tentative D call TRBD1 (5 bases). Germline V lookup: CDR1 DFQATT, CDR2 SNEGSKA (reference sequence). The V and J ends lost 4 bases and 0 bases respectively, with 15 bases between them. The CDR3 sequence is 16 residues long. Here the CDR3 reads CSANPSQDPTNEKLFF. The CDR3 DNA follows: TGCAGTGCTAACCCTTCACAGGACCCAACTAATGAAAAACTGTTTTTT.

This clonotype has more than one count but fewer than ten. This chain connects TRBV10-3 to TRBJ2-7, with TRBD2 matching 9 bases. After removal of 0 bases from V and 6 bases from J, the junction contained 6 bases not matched to a gene. This CDR3 spans 15 amino acids. Germline values: CDR1 ENHRY, CDR2 SYGVKD. The CDR3 loop reads CAISESAGGPREQYF. In nucleotides, the CDR3 is TGTGCCATCAGTGAGTCGGCGGGAGGGCCCCGCGAGCAGTACTTC.

This clonotype was seen many times. The chain couples TRBV10-3 to TRBJ2-3; no clear D. The CDR3 has 14 residues. Per the germline V gene, CDR1 is ENHRY and CDR2 is SYGVKD. V was pared by 0 bases and J by 2 bases, with 6 bases between. CDR3 sequence: CAISESEFTDTQYF. The CDR3 nucleotides are TGTGCCATCAGTGAGTCGGAATTCACAGATACGCAGTATTTT.

Concerning this clonotype itself: Since a much larger clone is just one base distant, this may be a read error. The genes are TRBV7-2 and TRBJ2-7; D may be TRBD2 (5 bases). Trimming shortened V by 5 bases and J by 8 bases, and 19 bases separated the two germline ends. From germline, CDR1 is SGHTA and CDR2 FQGNSA. This CDR3 contains 14 residues. The CDR3 loop is CASSKPGLVYKQYF. For the CDR3, the DNA is TGTGCCAGCAGCAAACCCGGACTCGTATACAAGCAGTACTTC.

There are many counts of this clonotype. The chain uses TRBV29-1 and TRBJ2-3, with D perhaps TRBD1 or TRBD2 (5 bases each). CDR3 length: 12 amino acids. The V end was cut by 7 bases, the J end by 1 base, with 9 bases between. Germline V lookup: CDR1 SQVTM, CDR2 ANQGSEA. CDR3 in amino acids: CSGRGGTDTQYF. CDR3 DNA: TGCAGCGGTAGAGGGGGCACAGATACGCAGTATTTT.

This clonotype was seen a few times. The rearrangement joins TRBV20-1 to TRBJ2-7, with 7 positions matching TRBD1. CDR1 and CDR2 (germline): DFQATT, SNEGSKA (reference sequence). V dropped 5 bases and J dropped 3; count of bases not matched to a gene: 16. The CDR3 sequence is 16 residues long. CDR3 in DNA: TGCAGTGCTGCCCCCCGGACAGGCCCAGGGAGCTACGAGCAGTACTTC. The encoded protein is CSAAPRTGPGSYEQYF.

The chain links TRBV15 to TRBJ2-1; 8 nucleotides match TRBD2. Trimming took 3 bases from V and 2 from J; bases not matched to a gene: 12. This CDR3 spans 18 amino acids. The germline V gene encodes CDR1 LNHNV and CDR2 YYDKDF (reference sequence). The DNA of the CDR3 is TGTGCCACCAGCAGCGGGCACGGGTCGGGGGGGACCTACAATGAGCAGTTCTTC. It is translated as CATSSGHGSGGTYNEQFF.

This clonotype appeared a single time. The chain uses TRBV7-2 and TRBJ2-7; 9 bases map to TRBD2. After removal of 5 bases from V and 3 bases from J, the junction contained 11 bases not matched to a gene. Germline V CDR1 and CDR2: SGHTA, FQGNSA. The CDR3 covers 16 residues. DNA for the CDR3: TGTGCCAGCAGCCTCCAGGGGGGCGGGGGGGGCTACGAGCAGTACTTC. As protein: CASSLQGGGGGYEQYF.

The chain couples TRBV7-8 to TRBJ2-1, with TRBD2 identical over 8 bases. V was clipped by 5 bases and J by 0 bases; unmatched bases: 6. The length of the CDR3 is 16 residues. Germline assignment: CDR1 SGHVS and CDR2 FQNEAQ. As DNA, the CDR3 is TGTGCCAGCAGCCGCGGTAGCGGGACCTCCTACAATGAGCAGTTCTTC. Protein sequence: CASSRGSGTSYNEQFF.

In this sample, this clonotype turned up many times. The J gene is TRBJ2-7, the V gene TRBV6-6, with 7 nucleotides matching TRBD1. The CDR3 length is 12 residues. V lost 8 bases, J lost 4 bases, and 5 bases stayed unmatched. From germline, CDR1 is MNHNY and CDR2 SVGAGI (reference sequence). The CDR3 coding sequence is TGTGCCAGCGCCGGGACAGAATACGAGCAGTACTTC. Amino acids: CASAGTEYEQYF.

The sample holds a few counts of this clonotype. The chain recombines TRBV20-1 with TRBJ1-4, with TRBD1 matching over 9 bases. V lost 5 bases, J lost 3 bases, and 1 base stayed unmatched. The CDR3 runs 13 residues. Looked up from germline, CDR1 is DFQATT and CDR2 is SNEGSKA (reference sequence). The CDR3 region is CSAWTGANEKLFF. As DNA, the CDR3 is TGCAGTGCTTGGACAGGGGCTAATGAAAAACTGTTTTTT.

A few counts support this clonotype. This rearrangement joins TRBV20-1 to TRBJ1-5; 7 bases match TRBD1. CDR1 is DFQATT and CDR2 is SNEGSKA in the germline V gene (reference sequence). V dropped 3 bases and J dropped 6; count of bases not matched to a gene: 8. The CDR3 has 14 residues. CDR3 loop: CSARTGNLGQPQHF. For the CDR3, the DNA is TGCAGTGCTAGGACAGGGAATTTGGGTCAGCCCCAGCATTTT.

For this clonotype: A read error may be the cause here, since a much bigger clone is one base away. This chain connects TRBV21-1 to TRBJ2-7; TRBD1, the D gene given by the table, was not confirmed from the DNA. TRBV21-1 is a known pseudogene. The CDR3 is 13 amino acids. The CDR3 DNA follows: TGTGCCCGGAGACGGGGGGGAACCTACGAGCAGTACTTC. This codes for CARRRGGTYEQYF.